This TCR beta chain came from a study of CD8 T cells in ankylosing spondylitis. The study's findings and limits: A TCR beta motif of roughly eight highly homologous variants appeared characteristic of ankylosing spondylitis blood.

This CDR3 contains 12 residues. V was pared by 7 bases and J by 7 bases, with 13 bases between. As regards this clonotype: The target antigen is unknown.

Each CDR3 protein gets one entry after TCRdb re-called the 5' RACE reads with MiXCR. The sample records 250,000 to 350,000 distinct CDR3 sequences, about a fifth being singletons. The sample consisted of blood, either unsorted or a sorted T cell fraction (not recorded which). The chain carries TRBV12-3 or TRBV12-4 and TRBJ1-1, with D unresolved. This TCR was sampled from a female donor with ankylosing spondylitis or in good health (not recorded which). DNA for the CDR3: TGTGCCAGCATCCTCAGATGGGATGAAGCTTTCTTT. It translates to CASILRWDEAFF.